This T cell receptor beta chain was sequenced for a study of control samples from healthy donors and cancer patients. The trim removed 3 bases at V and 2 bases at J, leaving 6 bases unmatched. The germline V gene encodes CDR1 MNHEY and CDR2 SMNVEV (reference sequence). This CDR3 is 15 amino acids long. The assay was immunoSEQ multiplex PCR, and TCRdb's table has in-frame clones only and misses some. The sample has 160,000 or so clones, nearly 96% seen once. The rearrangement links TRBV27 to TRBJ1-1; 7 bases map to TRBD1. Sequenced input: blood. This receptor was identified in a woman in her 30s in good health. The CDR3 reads CASSFLRGINTEAFF. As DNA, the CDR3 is TGTGCCAGCAGTTTTCTCAGGGGGATCAACACTGAAGCTTTCTTT.